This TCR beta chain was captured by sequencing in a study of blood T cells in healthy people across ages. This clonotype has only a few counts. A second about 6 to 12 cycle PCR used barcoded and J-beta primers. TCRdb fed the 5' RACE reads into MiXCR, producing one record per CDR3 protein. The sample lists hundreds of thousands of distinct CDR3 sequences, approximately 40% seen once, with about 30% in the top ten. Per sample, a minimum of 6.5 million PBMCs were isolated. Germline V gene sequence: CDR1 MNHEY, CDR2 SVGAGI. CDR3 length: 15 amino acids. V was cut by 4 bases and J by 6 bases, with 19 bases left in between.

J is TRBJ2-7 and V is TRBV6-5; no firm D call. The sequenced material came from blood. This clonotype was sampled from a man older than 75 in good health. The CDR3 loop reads CASSSATGAAAEQYF. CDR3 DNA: TGTGCCAGCAGTTCAGCAACCGGAGCCGCAGCCGAGCAGTACTTC.